This T cell receptor beta chain emerged from a study of response to subunit inactivated influenza vaccine. Broader study findings: T cells newly recruited by each seasonal influenza vaccination are few, the authors suggested.

TCRdb re-called the RT-PCR reads with MiXCR, one entry per CDR3 protein. The table records about 520,000 distinct CDR3 sequences, approximately 7.8% of them present only once. CDR3 length equals 14 residues. V lost 2 bases to trimming and J lost 3 bases, with 11 bases between them. Looked up from germline, CDR1 is SGHVS and CDR2 is FQNEAQ. This clonotype was seen a few times. Its antigen remains unknown. This material consisted of PBMCs from blood, taken around 25 months after vaccination. The TCR sequence derives from a man aged 50 to 69 who received an inactivated influenza vaccine. V gene TRBV7-8 combines with J gene TRBJ2-7, with D tentatively TRBD2 (6 bases). The CDR3 sequence is CASSLLWGDYEQYF. CDR3 nucleotides: TGTGCCAGCAGCTTACTTTGGGGGGACTACGAGCAGTACTTC.